The sequence of this T cell receptor beta chain was determined in a study of technical replicates of blood from several donors. Using immunoSEQ multiplex PCR, the repertoire was profiled, and TCRdb retains in-frame clones only, with some absent. The top ten hold 0.15% to 0.25% of the sample, which has around 57,000 clones, more than 95% seen once. Germline V gene lookup returns CDR1 MNHEY and CDR2 SMNVEV (reference sequence). With V trimmed by 1 base and J by 1 base, 3 bases remained unmatched. The length of the CDR3 is 15 residues. The sample taken for sequencing was T cells isolated from PBMCs. This receptor was identified in a human donor in good health. This chain joins TRBV27 and TRBJ1-1, with 7 positions matching TRBD1. The CDR3 here is CASSLFGTANTEAFF. As DNA, the CDR3 is TGTGCCAGCAGTTTATTCGGGACAGCGAACACTGAAGCTTTCTTT.